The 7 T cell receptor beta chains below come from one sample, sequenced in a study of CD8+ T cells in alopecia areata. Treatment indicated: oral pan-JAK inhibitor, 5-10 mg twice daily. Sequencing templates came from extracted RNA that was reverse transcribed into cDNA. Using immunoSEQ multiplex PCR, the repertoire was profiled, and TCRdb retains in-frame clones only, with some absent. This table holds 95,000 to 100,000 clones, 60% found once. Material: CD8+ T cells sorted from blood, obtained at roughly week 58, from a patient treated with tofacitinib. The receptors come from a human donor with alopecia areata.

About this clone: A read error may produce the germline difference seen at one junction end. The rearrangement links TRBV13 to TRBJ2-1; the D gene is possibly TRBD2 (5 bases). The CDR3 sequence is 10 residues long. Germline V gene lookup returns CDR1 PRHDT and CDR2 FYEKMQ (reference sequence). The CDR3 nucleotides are TGTGTCAGCAGCGGCACCGAGCGGTTCTTC. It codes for CVSSGTERFF.

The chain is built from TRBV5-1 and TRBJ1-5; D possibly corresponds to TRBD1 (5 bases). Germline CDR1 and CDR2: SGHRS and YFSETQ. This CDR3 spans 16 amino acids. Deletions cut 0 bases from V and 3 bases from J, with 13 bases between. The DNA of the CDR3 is TGCGCCAGCAGCTTGGAATCTGGGGCGCCCAATCAGCCCCAGCATTTT. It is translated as CASSLESGAPNQPQHF.

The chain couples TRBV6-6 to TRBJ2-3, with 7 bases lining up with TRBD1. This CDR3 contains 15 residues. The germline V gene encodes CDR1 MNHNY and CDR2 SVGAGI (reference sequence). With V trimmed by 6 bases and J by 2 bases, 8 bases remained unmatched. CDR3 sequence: CASRGRDSLTDTQYF. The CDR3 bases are TGTGCCAGCAGGGGCCGGGACAGCCTCACAGATACGCAGTATTTT.

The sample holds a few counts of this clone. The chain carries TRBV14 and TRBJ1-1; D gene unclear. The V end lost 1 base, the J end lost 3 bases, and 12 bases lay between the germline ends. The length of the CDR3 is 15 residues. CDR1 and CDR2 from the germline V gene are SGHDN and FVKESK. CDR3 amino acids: CASSQAYRRDTEAFF. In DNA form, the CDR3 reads TGTGCCAGCAGCCAAGCGTATCGGCGGGACACTGAAGCTTTCTTT.

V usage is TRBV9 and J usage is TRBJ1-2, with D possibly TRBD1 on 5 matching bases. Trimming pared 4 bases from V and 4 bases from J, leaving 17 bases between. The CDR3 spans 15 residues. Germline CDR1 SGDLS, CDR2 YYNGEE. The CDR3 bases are TGTGCCAGCAGCCCGGAATATTGGGGGACCTATGGCTACACCTTC. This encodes CASSPEYWGTYGYTF.

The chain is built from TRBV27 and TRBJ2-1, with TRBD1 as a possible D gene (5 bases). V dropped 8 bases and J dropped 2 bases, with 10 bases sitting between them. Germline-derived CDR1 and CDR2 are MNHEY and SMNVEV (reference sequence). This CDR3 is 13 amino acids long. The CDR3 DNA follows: TGTGCCAGCGGAAGGGGCACCTACAATGAGCAGTTCTTC. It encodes CASGRGTYNEQFF.

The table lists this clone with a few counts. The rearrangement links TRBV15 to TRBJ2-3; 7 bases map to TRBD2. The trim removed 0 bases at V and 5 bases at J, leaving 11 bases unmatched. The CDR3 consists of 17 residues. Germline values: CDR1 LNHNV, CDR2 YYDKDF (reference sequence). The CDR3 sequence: CATSRERGLGHGDTQYF. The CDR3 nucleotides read TGTGCCACCAGCAGAGAGCGCGGACTAGGTCATGGAGATACGCAGTATTTT.